This TCR beta chain was documented in a study of cytomegalovirus exposure and HLA in healthy donors. This clone was detected a few times. The antigen is unknown. The PCR made use of 60 Vbeta and 13 Jbeta primers. Clones were sequenced by immunoSEQ multiplex PCR, and TCRdb holds only the in-frame ones, with some missing. The data contain more than 95,000 clones, about 80% of them singletons. Findings of the study overall: For TCR beta chains, V- and J-gene trimming was later linked to a missense DCLRE1C variant.

Germline trimming cut 2 bases from V and 1 base from J; bases unmatched to any gene: 0. The CDR3 covers 14 residues. Per germline, CDR1 MNHEY and CDR2 SVGAGI. The donors were healthy bone marrow donors. Sequenced: PBMCs. The origin of this receptor is a man aged 18 to 30 in good health and CMV-seronegative. V gene TRBV6-5 combines with J gene TRBJ1-1; TRBD1 agrees at 8 bases. The CDR3 sequence: CASSYDRGNTEAFF. The CDR3 bases are TGTGCCAGCAGTTACGACAGGGGGAACACTGAAGCTTTCTTT.